Shown below are 30 T cell receptor beta chains from a single sample sequenced in a study of cytomegalovirus exposure and HLA in healthy donors. Method: immunoSEQ multiplex PCR; TCRdb's copy keeps in-frame clones and lacks some. The sample consists of 120,000 to 150,000 clones, approximately 88% of them appearing once. The sequenced material came from PBMCs. All receptors derive from a woman younger than 30 in good health and CMV-seropositive.

This chain connects TRBV7-2 to TRBJ2-1, with D perhaps TRBD1 (6 bases). This CDR3 comprises 16 residues. Trimming stripped 5 bases from V and 6 bases from J, with 20 bases between. CDR1 is SGHTA, CDR2 FQGNSA, per germline. The chain's CDR3 is CASSLNRDTHTNEQFF. In DNA form, the CDR3 reads TGTGCCAGCAGCCTAAACCGGGACACACATACCAATGAGCAGTTCTTC.

This sequence joins TRBV7-9 and TRBJ2-1; D is possibly TRBD2 (5 bases). V was clipped by 0 bases and J by 9 bases, with 15 bases between them. Germline assignment: CDR1 SEHNR and CDR2 FQNEAQ (reference sequence). The CDR3 is made up of 15 amino acids. The CDR3 nucleotides are TGTGCCAGCAGCTTAGCGGTGGGAGTGGTGGGTGAGCAGTTCTTC. It specifies CASSLAVGVVGEQFF.

The genes are TRBV6-5 and TRBJ1-1; 7 positions agree with TRBD1. The CDR3 loop spans 13 amino acids. Looked up from germline, CDR1 is MNHEY and CDR2 is SVGAGI. The V and J ends lost 2 bases and 7 bases, in that order; junction bases with no gene match: 4. CDR3 in DNA: TGTGCCAGCAGTTACACGAGGGACAGTGAAGCTTTCTTT. Protein: CASSYTRDSEAFF.

V usage is TRBV5-6 and J usage is TRBJ2-7; D might be TRBD2 (5 bases). The germline V gene encodes CDR1 SGHDT and CDR2 YYEEEE. The CDR3 has 13 amino acids. The ends were cut back, 4 bases at V and 2 bases at J, with 10 bases in the middle. The CDR3 protein is CASSPGSPYEQYF. CDR3 DNA sequence: TGTGCCAGCAGCCCGGGATCGCCCTACGAGCAGTACTTC.

The chain recombines TRBV2 with TRBJ2-5; TRBD1 might be the D (7 bases). Per germline, CDR1 SNHLY and CDR2 FYNNEI. V lost 8 bases to trimming and J lost 2 bases, with 15 bases between them. This CDR3 region has 14 residues. The CDR3 spells CASRQGGHQETQYF. The CDR3 DNA reads as TGTGCCAGCCGTCAGGGGGGACATCAAGAGACCCAGTACTTC.

This chain connects TRBV14 to TRBJ2-3; TRBD2 is a possible D gene (6 bases). The ends were cut back, 2 bases at V and 2 bases at J, with 11 bases in the middle. In germline, CDR1 is SGHDN, CDR2 FVKESK. The CDR3 runs 15 residues. The CDR3 here is CASSQIRLDTDTQYF. DNA for the CDR3: TGTGCCAGCAGCCAAATCAGACTAGACACAGATACGCAGTATTTT.

This clone was seen only once. The gene calls are TRBV9 and TRBJ2-1, with 10 bases aligning to TRBD2. The CDR3 totals 20 residues. J was trimmed by 5 bases and V by 4 bases; bases with no gene match: 21. Germline V gene data show CDR1 as SGDLS and CDR2 as YYNGEE. The CDR3 DNA reads TGTGCCAGCAGCCTACGCCTGGAGGAAGCGGGAGGGAATCCCGACAATGAGCAGTTCTTC. Residues: CASSLRLEEAGGNPDNEQFF.

The chain couples TRBV6-1 to TRBJ1-1, with 8 bases that match TRBD1. Per the germline V gene, CDR1 is MNHNS and CDR2 is SASEGT. The CDR3 contains 16 residues. V lost 4 bases, J lost 2 bases, and 9 bases stayed unmatched. CDR3 sequence reads: CASSVRTGPKNTEAFF. DNA for the CDR3: TGTGCCAGCAGTGTGAGGACAGGGCCGAAAAACACTGAAGCTTTCTTT.

The table lists this clone with a count of one. The V and J genes are TRBV27 and TRBJ2-7; 12 nucleotides line up with TRBD2. V trimming: 7 bases; J trimming: 1 base; junction bases outside the gene matches: 2. Germline loops: CDR1 MNHEY, CDR2 SMNVEV (reference sequence). This CDR3 is 14 amino acids long. The CDR3 sequence: CASMTSGGSYEQYF. CDR3 nucleotide sequence: TGTGCCAGCATGACTAGCGGGGGTTCCTACGAGCAGTACTTC.

CDR3 in amino acids: CASSIGTAPSYEQYF. The CDR3 DNA reads as TGTGCCAGTAGTATAGGGACAGCCCCCAGCTACGAGCAGTACTTC. V is TRBV19 and J is TRBJ2-7, with a tentative D call TRBD1 (6 bases). V dropped 1 base and J dropped 3 bases, with 13 bases sitting between them. The germline V gene has CDR1 LNHDA and CDR2 SQIVND (reference sequence). The CDR3 is 15 amino acids.

The chain carries TRBV28 and TRBJ2-3, with 7 bases identical to TRBD1. Germline-derived CDR1 and CDR2 are MDHEN and SYDVKM. The CDR3 covers 15 residues. The J segment lost 1 base and the V segment lost 2 bases, leaving 3 bases of the junction unmatched. The CDR3 nucleotides read TGTGCCAGCAGTTTAATAGGACAGGGCACAGATACGCAGTATTTT. This translates into CASSLIGQGTDTQYF.

The chain recombines TRBV6-1 with TRBJ2-7; the match to TRBD1 covers 8 bases. The CDR3 runs 14 residues. Germline CDR1 reads MNHNS; CDR2 reads SASEGT. J gave up 3 bases and V 6 bases, and 7 bases lay outside the gene matches. The CDR3 here is CASRVTGALYEQYF. Here the CDR3 DNA reads TGTGCCAGCAGGGTGACAGGGGCGCTCTACGAGCAGTACTTC.

The gene calls are TRBV5-1 and TRBJ2-3, with D tentatively TRBD2 (6 bases). The germline V gene encodes CDR1 SGHRS and CDR2 YFSETQ. The CDR3 extends over 14 amino acids. V lost 0 bases to trimming and J lost 2 bases, with 7 bases between them. This chain's CDR3 is CASSLGDSTDTQYF. Written as DNA, the CDR3 is TGCGCCAGCAGCTTGGGGGACTCCACAGATACGCAGTATTTT.

The DNA for the CDR3 is TGTGCTAGTGGCCGGGGACAGGGGGCATTTGGCTACACCTTC. Its protein product is CASGRGQGAFGYTF. The chain employs TRBV12-5 and TRBJ1-2; 12 nucleotides match TRBD1. V shed 6 bases and J 7 bases; nucleotides not matched to a gene: 6. Germline V gives CDR1 LGHNT, CDR2 FRNRAP. The CDR3 contains 14 residues.

V and J are TRBV7-2 and TRBJ2-2; 8 bases match TRBD1. The trim removed 5 bases at V and 1 base at J, leaving 6 bases unmatched. Germline lookup yields CDR1 SGHTA and CDR2 FQGNSA. The CDR3 extends over 16 amino acids. CDR3 amino acids: CASSHRTGLNTGELFF. DNA of the CDR3: TGTGCCAGCAGCCATCGGACAGGGTTGAACACCGGGGAGCTGTTTTTT.

The gene calls are TRBV19 and TRBJ2-3; weak D call: TRBD1 (6 bases). CDR1 is LNHDA, CDR2 SQIVND, per germline (reference sequence). CDR3 length: 16 amino acids. V dropped 6 bases and J dropped 2 bases, with 18 bases sitting between them. The chain's CDR3 is CASSQTGPTYTDTQYF. The CDR3 DNA is TGTGCCAGTAGCCAGACAGGACCGACTTACACAGATACGCAGTATTTT.

The rearrangement joins TRBV4-1 to TRBJ2-1; D may be TRBD2 (6 bases). Germline values: CDR1 MGHRA, CDR2 YSYEKL. The CDR3 is made up of 17 amino acids. Trimming removed 3 bases at V and 5 bases at J, with 20 bases between. The CDR3 loop reads CASSHGGAEGRNNEQFF. In nucleotides, the CDR3 is TGCGCCAGCAGCCATGGGGGAGCGGAGGGAAGAAACAATGAGCAGTTCTTC.

J is TRBJ2-3 and V is TRBV6-4, with D unresolved. Germline V gene data show CDR1 as MRHNA and CDR2 as SNTAGT. The CDR3 covers 14 residues. Trimming left V 0 bases short and J 4 bases short, with 8 bases between. DNA of the CDR3: TGTGCCAGCAGTGACTCATTAGAGGCAGATACGCAGTATTTT. It is translated as CASSDSLEADTQYF.

The chain employs TRBV6-4 and TRBJ1-1, with 9 bases aligning to TRBD1. There are 13 residues in the CDR3. The germline V gene encodes CDR1 MRHNA and CDR2 SNTAGT. V lost 7 bases and J lost 4; bases outside the gene matches: 4. The CDR3 DNA follows: TGTGCCAGCAAACGGGACAGGGCCACTGAAGCTTTCTTT. It yields the protein CASKRDRATEAFF.

The chain has TRBV18 and TRBJ2-7; D is undetermined. V gave up 1 base and J gave up 5 bases, with 15 bases separating them. The CDR3 length is 15 residues. The germline V gene has CDR1 KGHSH and CDR2 LQKENI. The CDR3 nucleotides are TGTGCCAGCTCACCACGTTCTCAGGTAATCAACGAGCAGTACTTC. This translates into CASSPRSQVINEQYF.

V usage is TRBV27 and J usage is TRBJ2-1; the D is unclear. This CDR3 is built from 19 residues. Trimming stripped 2 bases from V and 1 base from J, with 21 bases between. CDR1 is MNHEY, CDR2 SMNVEV, per germline (reference sequence). CDR3 bases: TGTGCCAGCAGTTTAGGGCGATCGGCAATATCGCGTTCCTACAATGAGCAGTTCTTC. This encodes CASSLGRSAISRSYNEQFF.

The chain recombines TRBV6-5 with TRBJ2-1; maybe TRBD2 (5 bases). Germline CDR1 and CDR2: MNHEY and SVGAGI. The length of the CDR3 is 16 residues. Trimming took off 2 bases at V and 5 bases at J, with 16 bases between the two ends. CDR3 nucleotide sequence: TGTGCCAGCAGTTACGGTCGAGGGAGAGGCGACAATGAGCAGTTCTTC. The encoded protein is CASSYGRGRGDNEQFF.

The chain recombines TRBV2 with TRBJ1-5; TRBD1 matches at 7 bases. This CDR3 has 15 amino acids. The germline gives CDR1 SNHLY, CDR2 FYNNEI. V shed 6 bases and J 4 bases; nucleotides not matched to a gene: 9. The CDR3 region is CASRTGQAENQPQHF. The CDR3 region has the DNA TGTGCCAGCAGGACCGGACAGGCCGAGAATCAGCCCCAGCATTTT.

This chain joins TRBV6-5 and TRBJ2-1, with D perhaps matching TRBD1 (5 bases). The CDR3 extends over 12 amino acids. V gave up 5 bases and J gave up 10 bases, with 12 bases separating them. Looked up from germline, CDR1 is MNHEY and CDR2 is SVGAGI. The CDR3 spells CASSPTAGEQFF. The CDR3 region has the DNA TGTGCCAGCAGTCCGACAGCCGGGGAGCAGTTCTTC.

CDR3 bases: TGTGCCTGGAGGGCGGGACAGGGGTTTTACAATGAGCAGTTCTTC. It is translated as CAWRAGQGFYNEQFF. The gene calls are TRBV30 and TRBJ2-1; 10 bases are a match to TRBD1. Germline CDR1 and CDR2: GTSNPN and SVGIG (reference sequence). The CDR3 sequence is 15 residues long. V lost 3 bases and J lost 4; bases outside the gene matches: 6.

This clone was detected once. The CDR3 reads CASSAQTANTGELFF. The CDR3 DNA follows: TGTGCCAGCAGCGCCCAGACAGCGAACACCGGGGAGCTGTTTTTT. The genes are TRBV11-2 and TRBJ2-2; possibly TRBD1 for D (5 bases). This CDR3 region has 15 residues. Germline V CDR1 and CDR2: SGHAT, FQNNGV. V was clipped by 5 bases and J by 0 bases, with 10 bases between them.

The rearrangement joins TRBV5-8 to TRBJ1-4, with 8 bases fitting TRBD1. Germline trimming cut 4 bases from V and 2 bases from J; bases unmatched to any gene: 7. Per the germline V gene, CDR1 is SGHTS and CDR2 is YDEGEE. The CDR3 runs to 16 residues. The CDR3 here is CASSPTGDSTNEKLFF. The CDR3 DNA sequence: TGTGCCAGCAGCCCGACAGGGGATTCGACTAATGAAAAACTGTTTTTT.

The V and J genes are TRBV29-1 and TRBJ1-1; TRBD1 aligns across 11 bases. Losses at the gene ends were 7 bases for V and 3 bases for J; bases not matched to a gene: 1. The CDR3 extends over 12 amino acids. Germline lookup yields CDR1 SQVTM and CDR2 ANQGSEA. CDR3 residues: CSGGQGDTEAFF. The CDR3 nucleotides are TGCAGCGGGGGACAGGGGGACACTGAAGCTTTCTTT.

The chain is built from TRBV10-3 and TRBJ2-7; 7 bases are shared with TRBD1. From germline, CDR1 is ENHRY and CDR2 SYGVKD. The J segment lost 4 bases and the V segment lost 2 bases, leaving 11 bases of the junction unmatched. There are 16 residues in the CDR3. The CDR3, as DNA: TGTGCCATCAGTGAGACCGCCGGGACAGATAAATACGAGCAGTACTTC. This sequence encodes CAISETAGTDKYEQYF.

The chain uses TRBV2 and TRBJ2-7, with a tentative D call TRBD2 (5 bases). Trimming took 11 bases from V and 2 from J, leaving 16 bases between them. Germline-derived CDR1 and CDR2 are SNHLY and FYNNEI. The length of the CDR3 is 13 residues. The CDR3 sequence: CAGGRDGTYEQYF. The CDR3 region has the DNA TGTGCCGGAGGACGGGATGGGACCTACGAGCAGTACTTC.